One and the same sample provided the 12 T cell receptor beta chains below, sequenced in a study of metastatic and nonmetastatic thyroid tumors. MiXCR was used by TCRdb to re-call the PCR reads. Of more than 65,000 clones in the sample, 11% to 15% were seen once. Treatment of any kind had been given to no patient before thyroid surgery. Sequenced material: blood. Source of these receptors: a male donor with papillary thyroid cancer or a benign thyroid nodule (not recorded which). Some clones in this sample may be carry-over from other donors' samples.

This chain connects TRBV12-3 or TRBV12-4 to TRBJ1-6; 8 bases map to TRBD1. The CDR3 sequence is 14 residues long. The trim removed 6 bases at V and 7 bases at J, leaving 5 bases unmatched. The CDR3 protein is CASSPRTGNSPLHF. In nucleotides, the CDR3 is TGTGCCAGCAGCCCCCGGACAGGGAATTCACCCCTCCACTTT.

In this sample, this clone turned up a few times. At one boundary the junction diverges from the germline segment, which might be a read error. This sequence joins TRBV6-1 and TRBJ1-1; no firm D call. CDR1 and CDR2 from the germline V gene are MNHNS and SASEGT. The CDR3 runs to 16 residues. The CDR3 nucleotides are TGTGCCAGCAGCCCCCCTCGGAGGTGCAAGAACACTGAATCTTTCTTT. It translates to CASSPPRRCKNTESFF.

In this sample, this clone turned up many times. This sequence joins TRBV5-1 and TRBJ2-7; TRBD2 matches 11 bases. Trimming removed 3 bases from V and 0 bases from J; junction bases left unmatched: 11. CDR3 length: 18 amino acids. Per the germline V gene, CDR1 is SGHRS and CDR2 is YFSETQ. CDR3 DNA: TGCGCCAGCAGCTACCACCCGAGGACTAGCGGGCGCTCCTACGAGCAGTACGTC. Its translation is CASSYHPRTSGRSYEQYV.

This clone was seen ten or more times. The V call is TRBV6-5, the J call TRBJ1-2, with TRBD1 identical over 8 bases. V dropped 2 bases and J dropped 7; count of bases not matched to a gene: 9. The CDR3 is 15 residues long. Germline V gene lookup returns CDR1 MNHEY and CDR2 SVGAGI. The CDR3, as DNA: TGTGCCAGCAGTTACGCGACAGGGGAATTGAGTGGCTACACCTTC. Residues: CASSYATGELSGYTF.

The chain links TRBV20-1 to TRBJ2-3, with D hard to call. V lost 2 bases and J 4 bases, leaving 25 bases between the germline ends. This CDR3 is built from 18 residues. Germline values: CDR1 DFQATT, CDR2 SNEGSKA (reference sequence). The CDR3: CSARLSVTGSFRADTQYF. The DNA for the CDR3 is TGCAGTGCTAGACTCAGCGTGACTGGGTCCTTTAGGGCAGATACGCAGTATTTT.

This clone was counted only a few times. CDR3 region: CASSLAEGGPSRGTDTQYF. As DNA, the CDR3 is TGTGCCAGCAGCTTGGCCGAGGGAGGTCCCTCCCGCGGCACAGATACGCAGTATTTT. This chain links TRBV5-4 with TRBJ2-3; tentatively, D is TRBD2 (6 bases). The CDR3 has 19 residues. V was cut by 0 bases and J by 1 base, with 21 bases left in between. Germline CDR1 reads SGHNT; CDR2 reads YYREEE (reference sequence).

There are many counts of this clone. This chain uses TRBV6-1 with TRBJ2-1; D perhaps matches TRBD2 (5 bases). V lost 2 bases and J 10 bases, leaving 12 bases between the germline ends. The CDR3 consists of 13 residues. In germline, CDR1 is MNHNS, CDR2 SASEGT. The CDR3 region is CASSERPPGEQFF. DNA for the CDR3: TGTGCCAGCAGTGAAAGACCCCCGGGGGAGCAGTTCTTC.

Ten or more counts support this clone. The rearrangement uses TRBV5-1 and TRBJ2-3; a weak D match, TRBD1 (5 bases). Trimming removed 0 bases from V and 3 bases from J, with 11 bases in between. The CDR3 covers 15 residues. Germline V lookup: CDR1 SGHRS, CDR2 YFSETQ. The CDR3 sequence is CASSLASRGTDTQYF. CDR3 coding DNA: TGCGCCAGCAGCTTGGCCTCTAGGGGAACAGATACGCAGTATTTT.

This clone was picked up a small number of times. A read error may explain this, as a much larger clone is one base away. The V gene is TRBV27, the J gene TRBJ2-4; possibly TRBD2 for D (5 bases). Germline V gives CDR1 MNHEY, CDR2 SMNVEV (reference sequence). The CDR3 has 14 amino acids. In DNA, the CDR3 is TGTGCCAGCAGTGCGCACCTAGCCAAAAACATTAAGTACTTC. Translated: CASSAHLAKNIKYF.

This clone was seen many times. The V call is TRBV2, the J call TRBJ1-5; 7 bases map to TRBD1. Trimming cost V 5 bases and J 5 bases; bases outside gene matches: 9. This CDR3 comprises 15 residues. The germline gives CDR1 SNHLY, CDR2 FYNNEI. Here the CDR3 DNA reads TGTGCCAGCAGTTGGGACAGCGTTAAACATCAGCCCCAGCATTTT. Amino acid sequence: CASSWDSVKHQPQHF. The variable domain in full, completed from reference TRBV2 and TRBJ1-5, reads EPEVTQTPSHQVTQMGQEVILRCVPISNHLYFYWYRQILGQKVEFLVSFYNNEISEKSEIFDDQFSVERPDGSNFTLKIRSTKLEDSAMYFCASSWDSVKHQPQHFGDGTRLSIL.

About this clone: It may be a read error: a sequence one base away is much more abundant. The chain has TRBV29-1 and TRBJ2-7; tentative D call: TRBD2 (5 bases). Germline loops: CDR1 SQVTM, CDR2 ANQGSEA. The CDR3 runs 12 residues. This CDR3 reads CGVRTVGYEQYF. The CDR3 DNA reads TGCGGCGTTCGGACTGTAGGCTACGAGCAGTACTTC.

Ten or more counts support this clone. A much larger clone differs from this one at a single base, so this may be a read error. The V gene is TRBV24-1, the J gene TRBJ2-7, with D possibly being TRBD1 (5 bases). In germline, CDR1 is KGHDR, CDR2 SFDVKD. CDR3 size: 15 residues. V was clipped by 5 bases and J by 6 bases, with 19 bases between them. CDR3 coding DNA: TGTGCCACCAGTGGTAGTACAGGCCTAATTCGCGAGCAGTACTTC. Translated: CATSGSTGLIREQYF.